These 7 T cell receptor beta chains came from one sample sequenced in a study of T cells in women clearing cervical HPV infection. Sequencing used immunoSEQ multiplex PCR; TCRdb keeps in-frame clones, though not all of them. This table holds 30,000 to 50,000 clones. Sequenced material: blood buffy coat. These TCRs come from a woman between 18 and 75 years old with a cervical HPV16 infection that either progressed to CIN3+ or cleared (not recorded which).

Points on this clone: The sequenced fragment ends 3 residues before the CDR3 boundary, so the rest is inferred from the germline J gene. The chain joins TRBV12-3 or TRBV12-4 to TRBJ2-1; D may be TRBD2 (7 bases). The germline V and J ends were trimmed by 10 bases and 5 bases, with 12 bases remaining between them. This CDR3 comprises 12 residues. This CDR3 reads CATKGGDNEQFF. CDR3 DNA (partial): TGTGCCACCAAAGGGGGGGACAATGAG.

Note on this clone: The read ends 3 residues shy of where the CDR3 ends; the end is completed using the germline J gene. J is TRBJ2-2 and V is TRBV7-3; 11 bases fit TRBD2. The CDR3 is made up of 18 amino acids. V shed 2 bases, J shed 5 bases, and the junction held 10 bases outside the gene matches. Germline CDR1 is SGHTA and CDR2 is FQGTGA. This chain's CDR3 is CASSLYQRASGGTGELFF. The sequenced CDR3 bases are TGTGCCAGCAGCTTATACCAACGGGCTAGCGGGGGGACCGGGGAG.

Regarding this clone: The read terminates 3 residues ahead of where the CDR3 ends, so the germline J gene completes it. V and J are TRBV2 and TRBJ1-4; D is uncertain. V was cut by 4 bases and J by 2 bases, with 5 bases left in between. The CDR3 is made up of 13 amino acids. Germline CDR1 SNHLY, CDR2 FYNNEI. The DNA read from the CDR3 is TGTGCCAGCAGTGCGGTGACTAATGAAAAA. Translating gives CASSAVTNEK. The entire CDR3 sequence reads CASSAVTNEKLFF.

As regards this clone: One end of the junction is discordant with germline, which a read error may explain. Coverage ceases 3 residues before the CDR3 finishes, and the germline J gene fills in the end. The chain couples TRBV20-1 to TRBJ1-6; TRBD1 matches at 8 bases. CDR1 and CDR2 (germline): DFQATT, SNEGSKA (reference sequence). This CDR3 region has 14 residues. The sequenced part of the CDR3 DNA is TGCAGTGCTGGAGACAGGGGAATAGCTTCACCC. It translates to CSAGDRGIASP. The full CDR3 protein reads CSAGDRGIASPLHF.

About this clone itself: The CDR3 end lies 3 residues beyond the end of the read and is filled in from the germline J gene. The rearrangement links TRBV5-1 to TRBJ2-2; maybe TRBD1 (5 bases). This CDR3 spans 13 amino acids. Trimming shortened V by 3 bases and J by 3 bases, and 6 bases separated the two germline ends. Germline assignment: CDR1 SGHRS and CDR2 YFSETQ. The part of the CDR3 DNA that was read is TGCGCCAGCAGCTCCAGGGACACCGGGGAG. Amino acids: CASSSRDTGE. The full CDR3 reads CASSSRDTGELFF.

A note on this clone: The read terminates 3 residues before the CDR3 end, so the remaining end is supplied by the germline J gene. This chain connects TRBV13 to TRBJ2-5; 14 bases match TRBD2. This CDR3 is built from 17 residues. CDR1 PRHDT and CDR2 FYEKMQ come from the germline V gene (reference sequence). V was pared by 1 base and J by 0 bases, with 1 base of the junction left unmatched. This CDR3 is CASSLVGLAGDQETQYF. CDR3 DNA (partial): TGTGCCAGCAGCTTAGTGGGACTAGCGGGGGACCAAGAGACC.

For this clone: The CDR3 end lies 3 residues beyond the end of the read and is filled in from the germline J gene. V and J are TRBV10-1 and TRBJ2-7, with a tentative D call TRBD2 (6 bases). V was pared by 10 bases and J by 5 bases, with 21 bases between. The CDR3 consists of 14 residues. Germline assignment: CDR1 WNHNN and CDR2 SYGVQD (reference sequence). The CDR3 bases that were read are TGCGCCACCAGCCGGGACTGGATACGGGACGAG. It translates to CATSRDWIRDE. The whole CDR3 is CATSRDWIRDEQYF.